A single sample gave rise to the 13 T cell receptor beta chains below, sequenced in a study of blood T cell repertoires in COVID-19. Here immunoSEQ multiplex PCR was the method, and the copy in TCRdb shows in-frame clones only, minus some. Of some 200,000 clones in the sample, approximately 78% are singletons; the top ten hold approximately 12%. The sequenced sample was peripheral blood. The receptors shown here come from a woman aged 40 to 50 with acute or convalescent COVID-19.

The table lists this clone with a few counts. The chain recombines TRBV24-1 with TRBJ2-5, with 9 bases that match TRBD2. Germline V gene lookup returns CDR1 KGHDR and CDR2 SFDVKD. The length of the CDR3 is 13 residues. The CDR3 DNA reads TGTCCAGACATCAGCGGGGGGACAGAGACCCAGTACTTC. This codes for CPDISGGTETQYF.

In regard to this clone: An end of the junction does not agree with germline; a read error may underlie this. The chain employs TRBV6-5 and TRBJ2-7; D may be TRBD1 (6 bases). The CDR3 is 13 amino acids. In germline, CDR1 is MNHEY, CDR2 SVGAGI. This CDR3 reads CASGGLGRFIKHF. CDR3 DNA sequence: TGTGCCAGCGGGGGCCTAGGGCGGTTTATTAAGCACTTC.

This chain links TRBV21-1 with TRBJ1-2. TRBV21-1 is a recognized pseudogene. This CDR3 has 18 amino acids. The CDR3 DNA sequence: TGTGCCAGCAGCAAACCCCCGGCCAGGGTAGGGACTAGTTATGGCTACACCTTC. Translated, it gives CASSKPPARVGTSYGYTF.

With regard to this clone: Its ends do not fully match the called genes, so a read error is possible. The chain carries TRBV10-1 and TRBJ1-6; the D gene is possibly TRBD1 (6 bases). This CDR3 comprises 20 residues. CDR1 WNHNN and CDR2 SYGVQD come from the germline V gene (reference sequence). The CDR3 sequence is CARSRPGHHWAPVGGSPLHF. In nucleotides, the CDR3 is TGCGCCCGCAGTCGACCGGGACACCACTGGGCCCCGGTGGGAGGGTCACCCCTCCACTTT.

Points on this clone: The DNA is omitted, as the CDR3 cannot be located on it reliably, and the CDR3 follows TCRdb's listing. The rearrangement uses TRBV6-5 and TRBJ2-3; no DNA check was done on the table's D call, TRBD2. The germline gives CDR1 MNHEY, CDR2 SVGAGI. Both ends counted, the CDR3 spans 15 residues. The CDR3 protein is CASSTSAGWADTQYF.

The chain combines TRBV9 with TRBJ1-4; 7 bases are shared with TRBD1. The germline CDR1 and CDR2 sequences are SGDLS and YYNGEE. The V segment lost 3 bases and the J segment 8 bases; nucleotides outside the gene matches: 10. CDR3 length equals 15 residues. CDR3 DNA: TGTGCCAGCAGCGCACAGACAGGGTCTTCCGAAAAACTGTTTTTT. This codes for CASSAQTGSSEKLFF. Together with reference TRBV9 and TRBJ1-4, the CDR3 gives the full variable domain: DSGVTQTPKHLITATGQRVTLRCSPRSGDLSVYWYQQSLDQGLQFLIQYYNGEERAKGNILERFSAQQFPDLHSELNLSSLELGDSALYFCASSAQTGSSEKLFFGSGTQLSVL.

This clone was counted a single time. The CDR3: CASSSNRDTEAFF. CDR3 coding DNA: TGTGCCAGCAGTTCCAACAGAGACACTGAAGCTTTCTTT. The rearrangement uses TRBV6-5 and TRBJ1-1; no clear D gene. The CDR3 is made up of 13 amino acids. The germline V gene encodes CDR1 MNHEY and CDR2 SVGAGI. With 4 bases removed from V and 3 bases from J, the gap between germline ends came to 9 bases.

CDR3 loop: CAWDTTGGPYNEQFF. CDR3 nucleotides: TGTGCCTGGGACACAACAGGGGGCCCCTACAATGAGCAGTTCTTC. The rearrangement links TRBV30 to TRBJ2-1, with 9 bases lining up with TRBD1. In germline, CDR1 is GTSNPN, CDR2 SVGIG (reference sequence). V shed 5 bases and J 2 bases; nucleotides not matched to a gene: 7. The CDR3 is 15 residues long.

This clone was seen just once. This chain uses TRBV5-1 with TRBJ2-1, with TRBD2 identical over 8 bases. Germline V gene data show CDR1 as SGHRS and CDR2 as YFSETQ. V lost 6 bases and J lost 7; bases outside the gene matches: 9. The CDR3 is 14 amino acids. The CDR3 is CASTFSGGWNEQFF. The CDR3 nucleotides are TGCGCCAGCACCTTTTCGGGGGGGTGGAATGAGCAGTTCTTC.

The genes are TRBV10-3 and TRBJ1-5; D is undetermined. Trimming took 0 bases from V and 6 from J, leaving 12 bases between them. The CDR3 length is 15 residues. The V gene's germline CDR1 is ENHRY and CDR2 SYGVKD. The CDR3 region has the DNA TGTGCCATCAGTGAGTCCCTCCCCGGGAGTCAGCCCCAGCATTTT. This gives the protein CAISESLPGSQPQHF.

The rearrangement joins TRBV15 to TRBJ2-3; 8 bases agree with TRBD2. Germline assignment: CDR1 LNHNV and CDR2 YYDKDF (reference sequence). With 7 bases clipped from V and 7 bases from J, the junction kept 7 bases outside the gene matches. The CDR3 extends over 13 amino acids. This chain's CDR3 is CATTPGGPNTQYF. CDR3 nucleotides: TGTGCCACCACCCCGGGAGGGCCGAATACGCAGTATTTT.

The chain employs TRBV12-3 or TRBV12-4 and TRBJ1-2; TRBD1 matches at 8 bases. After removal of 6 bases from V and 8 bases from J, the junction contained 8 bases not matched to a gene. This CDR3 has 13 residues. CDR3 residues: CASSPTGVGGYTF. The DNA of the CDR3 is TGTGCCAGCAGCCCGACAGGGGTAGGCGGCTACACCTTC.

V usage is TRBV5-1 and J usage is TRBJ1-2; D is perhaps TRBD1 (6 bases). This CDR3 has 12 residues. Between the trimmed V and J ends, which lost 3 bases and 5 bases, there was a span of 8 bases. Germline lookup yields CDR1 SGHRS and CDR2 YFSETQ. CDR3 bases: TGCGCCAGCAGCTCCGGACAGTATGGCTACACCTTC. Protein product: CASSSGQYGYTF.